This T cell receptor beta chain was captured by sequencing in a study of cytomegalovirus exposure and HLA in healthy donors. Both 60 Vbeta primers and 13 Jbeta primers went into the PCR. Some clones are missing from TCRdb's copy, which holds only in-frame ones; the method was immunoSEQ multiplex PCR. The sample records tens of thousands of clones, roughly 67% being singletons. Study-wide results and limits: Trimming of TCR beta V- and J-genes showed a link, identified in a later analysis, to a missense DCLRE1C variant. In a later analysis, donors in an Asian-associated ancestry cluster reportedly had fewer N-insertions in productive TCRs than the cohort mean. Most TCR sequences were seen very rarely across donors, but some public TCRs occurred in many. The analysis excluded some indistinguishable V segments, including TRBV6-2 and TRBV6-3.

As to this clone: The antigen is unknown.

Germline CDR1 and CDR2: ENHRY and SYGVKD. The V gene end was trimmed by 5 bases and the J gene end by 2 bases; junction bases not matched to a gene: 6. CDR3 length: 15 residues. This TCR was sampled from a boy aged 5-17 years in good health and CMV-seropositive. Material: PBMCs. J is TRBJ2-3 and V is TRBV10-3; 8 nucleotides line up with TRBD2. The CDR3 loop reads CAISSQTSVTDTQYF. CDR3 nucleotides: TGTGCCATCAGTTCCCAGACTAGCGTCACAGATACGCAGTATTTT.